The clone carrying this TCR beta chain was detected only once. What it binds is not known. The entry originates in a study of cytomegalovirus exposure and HLA in healthy donors. Findings and limits, study-wide: Confirmation in vitro established that a few CMV-associated chains were specific for CMV antigens. Beyond CMV serostatus, there was no information to go on about immune exposure. Later analysis demonstrated an association between a missense DCLRE1C variant and TCR beta V- and J-gene trimming.

Vbeta (60) and Jbeta (13) primers were used in the PCR. The data were produced by immunoSEQ multiplex PCR, yet TCRdb's version contains in-frame clones alone and is incomplete. This repertoire shows about 76,000 clones, around 79% found once; its top ten account for about 2.3%. Trimming pared 4 bases from V and 8 bases from J, leaving 14 bases between. CDR1 is WNHNN and CDR2 is SYGVQD in the germline V gene (reference sequence). The CDR3 covers 13 residues. Sequencing was performed on PBMCs. The V call is TRBV10-1, the J call TRBJ1-1; D not certain. This clonotype was sampled from a man aged 30-40 years in good health and CMV-seronegative. The CDR3 sequence is CASSAPPGKEAFF. The CDR3 nucleotides are TGCGCCAGCAGTGCCCCCCCGGGGAAGGAAGCTTTCTTT.